The T cell receptor (beta chain) described here comes from a study of Ad26.COV2.S vaccination and SARS-CoV-2 variants. Overall study results and limits: People who got the vaccine or the placebo had similar non-spike TCR breadth. Placebo recipients showed lower spike-specific TCR breadth than vaccinees.

Treatment specified: roughly 18 received Ad26.COV2.S at low or high dose, single or two shots; 5 received placebo; per-sample allocation not given. Day 63 after the first injection of vaccine or placebo was the sampling time. The assay was immunoSEQ multiplex PCR, and TCRdb's table has in-frame clones only and misses some. The table has about 350,000 clones, 80% to 90% seen once; the top ten hold about 11%. Germline lookup yields CDR1 KGHSH and CDR2 LQKENI. The trim removed 5 bases at V and 10 bases at J, leaving 11 bases unmatched. The CDR3 is made up of 15 amino acids. Regarding this clone: Its antigen is still unknown.

The receptor's source is a person aged 18-60 years who received the Ad26.COV2.S COVID-19 vaccine or a placebo. The V gene is TRBV18, the J gene TRBJ1-5; 10 positions agree with TRBD1. Material: peripheral blood, obtained in a trial of Ad26.COV2.S vaccine versus placebo. This CDR3 reads CASSARDRGLGPQHF. DNA for the CDR3: TGTGCCAGCTCAGCCCGGGACAGGGGACTTGGACCCCAGCATTTT.